These T cell receptor beta chains were read from a single sample in a study of beta chain features in type 1 diabetes. Sequencing used immunoSEQ multiplex PCR; TCRdb keeps in-frame clones, though not all of them. The sample records about 68,000 clones, roughly half being singletons. Sequenced material: central memory CD4+ T cells from blood. The source of these receptors is a young man with type 1 diabetes. The CDR3 runs from the conserved cysteine through the conserved F or W. A D gene is named only where the DNA matches it firmly. Not every row has a clone size; where given, it reads once, few, many or a size class.

cdr3_nt: TGCGCCAGCAGCTTCGACAGAGTTTACGAGCAGTACTTC
cdr3_aa: CASSFDRVYEQYF
j_call: TRBJ2-7
clone_size: once
d_call: NA
v_call: TRBV5-1

cdr3_nt: TGTGCCAGCAGTTCCCCGGACAGGGTCAGCGACGAGCAGTACTTC
cdr3_aa: CASSSPDRVSDEQYF
j_call: TRBJ2-7
clone_size: NA
d_call: TRBD1
v_call: TRBV5-6

cdr3_nt: TGTGCCAGCAGTTACGGGACAGGGACTGAAGCTTTCTTT
cdr3_aa: CASSYGTGTEAFF
j_call: TRBJ1-1
clone_size: once
d_call: TRBD1
v_call: TRBV6-5

cdr3_nt: TGTGCCAGCAGCGCGACTAGCGGCTCCTACAATGAGCAGTTCTTC
cdr3_aa: CASSATSGSYNEQFF
j_call: TRBJ2-1
clone_size: few
d_call: TRBD2
v_call: TRBV7-2

cdr3_nt: TGCGCCAGCAGCCAAGATGGGTGGGGGGGTAGCACAGATACGCAGTATTTT
cdr3_aa: CASSQDGWGGSTDTQYF
j_call: TRBJ2-3
clone_size: NA
d_call: TRBD2
v_call: TRBV4-1

cdr3_nt: TGTGCCAGCAGTTCCCCCGAAGCGGCCCCCTACAATGAGCAGTTCTTC
cdr3_aa: CASSSPEAAPYNEQFF
j_call: TRBJ2-1
clone_size: few
d_call: NA
v_call: TRBV6-6

cdr3_nt: TGTGCCAGCAGTTCCGGACAGGGAACGGAAAAACTGTTTTTT
cdr3_aa: CASSSGQGTEKLFF
j_call: TRBJ1-4
clone_size: NA
d_call: TRBD1
v_call: TRBV4-2

cdr3_nt: TGCGCCAGCAGCTTCGGGCAGGGGAATGAAAAACTGTTTTTT
cdr3_aa: CASSFGQGNEKLFF
j_call: TRBJ1-4
clone_size: NA
d_call: NA
v_call: TRBV5-1

cdr3_nt: TGTGCCAGCAGCCGCGGGGGCGGGGGAGTTTACAATGAGCAGTTCTTC
cdr3_aa: CASSRGGGGVYNEQFF
j_call: TRBJ2-1
clone_size: few
d_call: NA
v_call: TRBV5-4

cdr3_nt: TGTGCCAGCAGTGCGAGAGTCCCCTATAATTCACCCCTCCACTTT
cdr3_aa: CASSARVPYNSPLHF
j_call: TRBJ1-6
clone_size: few
d_call: NA
v_call: TRBV6-5

cdr3_nt: TGTGCCTGGAGTCGGGACAGGGCCAGTAATTCACCCCTCCACTTT
cdr3_aa: CAWSRDRASNSPLHF
j_call: TRBJ1-6
clone_size: NA
d_call: TRBD1
v_call: TRBV30

cdr3_nt: TGTGCCAGCAGCTTAGGGGACAGGGGCACAGATACGCAGTATTTT
cdr3_aa: CASSLGDRGTDTQYF
j_call: TRBJ2-3
clone_size: few
d_call: TRBD1
v_call: TRBV11-2

cdr3_nt: TGTGCCAGCAGCTTGGAGGGGGCTCGGAACACTGAAGCTTTCTTT
cdr3_aa: CASSLEGARNTEAFF
j_call: TRBJ1-1
clone_size: NA
d_call: TRBD1
v_call: TRBV5-4

cdr3_nt: TGTGCCAGCAGGTCCGGGACTAGCGGGAGGGCATATACGCAGTATTTT
cdr3_aa: CASRSGTSGRAYTQYF
j_call: TRBJ2-3
clone_size: NA
d_call: TRBD2
v_call: TRBV6-6

cdr3_nt: TGCGCCAGCAGTGAACAGGGTGCGGACACCGGGGAGCTGTTTTTT
cdr3_aa: CASSEQGADTGELFF
j_call: TRBJ2-2
clone_size: NA
d_call: NA
v_call: TRBV10-2

cdr3_nt: TGCGCCAGCAGCCTAGGACAGGGATCCTACAATGAGCAGTTCTTC
cdr3_aa: CASSLGQGSYNEQFF
j_call: TRBJ2-1
clone_size: NA
d_call: TRBD1
v_call: TRBV5-1

cdr3_nt: TGTGCCAGCGGGCCCGGGACTGGGAGGGGAAAACTGTTTTTT
cdr3_aa: CASGPGTGRGKLFF
j_call: TRBJ1-4
clone_size: NA
d_call: NA
v_call: TRBV5-4

cdr3_nt: TGTGCCAGTAACCTGGGGCCCCGCGATGAGCAGTTCTTC
cdr3_aa: CASNLGPRDEQFF
j_call: TRBJ2-1
clone_size: NA
d_call: NA
v_call: TRBV19

cdr3_nt: TGTGCCAGCAGCTCCGCGGACAGATCTCCCTATGGCTACACCTTC
cdr3_aa: CASSSADRSPYGYTF
j_call: TRBJ1-2
clone_size: NA
d_call: NA
v_call: TRBV7-9

cdr3_nt: TGCGCCAGCAGCTTGGGAGGGGGCTGGGACTACGAGCAGTACTTC
cdr3_aa: CASSLGGGWDYEQYF
j_call: TRBJ2-7
clone_size: NA
d_call: TRBD1
v_call: TRBV5-1

cdr3_nt: TGTGCCAGCAGCCGAGACCCAGGAGGGAACAATGAGCAGTTCTTC
cdr3_aa: CASSRDPGGNNEQFF
j_call: TRBJ2-1
clone_size: NA
d_call: NA
v_call: TRBV5-4

cdr3_nt: TGTGCCAGCAGCGTCTTACCGGGACAGGCCACAGATACGCAGTATTTT
cdr3_aa: CASSVLPGQATDTQYF
j_call: TRBJ2-3
clone_size: few
d_call: TRBD1
v_call: TRBV9

cdr3_nt: TGTGCCACCAGCAGAGATAGGTTACTAGCGGGAGTGGAGCAGTACTTC
cdr3_aa: CATSRDRLLAGVEQYF
j_call: TRBJ2-7
clone_size: few
d_call: TRBD2
v_call: TRBV15

cdr3_nt: TGTGCCAGTAGTAATAAGGGGTATACTGAAGCTTTCTTT
cdr3_aa: CASSNKGYTEAFF
j_call: TRBJ1-1
clone_size: NA
d_call: NA
v_call: TRBV19

cdr3_nt: TGTGCCAGCAGTGAACGGGGTACCCAGTACTTC
cdr3_aa: CASSERGTQYF
j_call: TRBJ2-5
clone_size: NA
d_call: NA
v_call: TRBV2

cdr3_nt: TGTGCCAGCAGCACGAGATCCTCTAGCGGGGGATACAATGAGCAGTTCTTC
cdr3_aa: CASSTRSSSGGYNEQFF
j_call: TRBJ2-1
clone_size: NA
d_call: TRBD2
v_call: TRBV14

cdr3_nt: TGTGCCAGCAGCTCTGGACTGGAGAACTATGGCTACACCTTC
cdr3_aa: CASSSGLENYGYTF
j_call: TRBJ1-2
clone_size: NA
d_call: NA
v_call: TRBV5-4

cdr3_nt: TGCGCCAGCAGCTTACAACAGGGGGCTTCCTACGAGCAGTACTTC
cdr3_aa: CASSLQQGASYEQYF
j_call: TRBJ2-7
clone_size: few
d_call: TRBD1
v_call: TRBV5-1

cdr3_nt: TGTGCCAGCAGCTCCGGGACTAGCGGGAGCCCCACAGATACGCAGTATTTT
cdr3_aa: CASSSGTSGSPTDTQYF
j_call: TRBJ2-3
clone_size: NA
d_call: TRBD2
v_call: TRBV7-9

cdr3_nt: TGTGCCAGCAGCCTCTCCGGCACAGATACGCAGTATTTT
cdr3_aa: CASSLSGTDTQYF
j_call: TRBJ2-3
clone_size: NA
d_call: NA
v_call: TRBV5-4

cdr3_nt: TGTGCCAGCAGCCCTAGCGCCTTCACCGGGGAGCTGTTTTTT
cdr3_aa: CASSPSAFTGELFF
j_call: TRBJ2-2
clone_size: NA
d_call: NA
v_call: TRBV7-9